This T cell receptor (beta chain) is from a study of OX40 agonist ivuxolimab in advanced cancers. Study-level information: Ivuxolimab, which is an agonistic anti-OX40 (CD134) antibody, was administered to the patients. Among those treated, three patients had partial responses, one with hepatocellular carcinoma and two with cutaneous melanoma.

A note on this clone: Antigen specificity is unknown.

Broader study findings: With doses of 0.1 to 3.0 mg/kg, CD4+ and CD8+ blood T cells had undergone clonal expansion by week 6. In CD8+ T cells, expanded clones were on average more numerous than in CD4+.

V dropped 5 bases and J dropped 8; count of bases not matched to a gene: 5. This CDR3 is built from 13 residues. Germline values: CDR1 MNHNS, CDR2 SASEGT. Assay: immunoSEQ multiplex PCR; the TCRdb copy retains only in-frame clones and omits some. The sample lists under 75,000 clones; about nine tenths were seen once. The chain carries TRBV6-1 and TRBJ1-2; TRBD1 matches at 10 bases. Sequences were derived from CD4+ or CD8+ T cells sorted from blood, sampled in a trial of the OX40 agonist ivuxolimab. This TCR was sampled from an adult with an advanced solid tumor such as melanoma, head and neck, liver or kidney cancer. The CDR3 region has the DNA TGTGCCAGCAGTCTCGACAGGGGGCTCGGCTACACCTTC. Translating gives CASSLDRGLGYTF.